Here is one T cell receptor (beta chain) with its context. This clonotype was detected ten times or more. Its antigen specificity is not known. No clone much larger than this one lies a single base away; base qualities are absent. The sample comes from a study of neurological immune-mediated disorders (dated by TCRdb to about 2019). The study in broad terms: Peripheral blood TCR-beta repertoires from HTLV-I-associated myelopathy (HAM/TSP) patients, multiple sclerosis patients and healthy controls were compared by UMI-based sequencing. The cohort comprised 68 subjects: roughly 15 HAM/TSP patients, 35 or so multiple sclerosis patients and approximately 20 healthy controls. The approximately 100 TCR-beta libraries included longitudinal samples, technical triplicates and paired sorted CD4+ and CD8+ T-cell subsets alongside PBMC samples.

V is shortened by 6 bases, J by 0 bases, and the region joining them spans 6 bases. The CDR3, from cysteine to phenylalanine, totals 14 residues. Only CDR3 DNA remains: 42 bases, in frame from the first base. CDR1 MDHEN and CDR2 SYDVKM are derived from the germline V gene. cDNA was synthesized by template-switch 5'RACE using a primer carrying a 10-nucleotide random unique molecular identifier by which each TCR transcript was tagged. Over 180 million TCR-beta sequences, covering 15-18 subjects, were produced in each sequencing run. The RNeasy kit was used to extract total RNA. TCR-beta VDJ regions were amplified with primers for the TCR constant region and the 5'RACE anchor, using the KAPA Real-time Library Amplification kit. A first PCR added sample indexes and Illumina adaptors, and a second PCR then raised library yield. The roughly 650 bp TCR product was size-selected on a 2% E-gel SizeSelection system after Ampure bead purification. Before pooling, library quality was assessed on a Bioanalyzer, concentration was determined with Qubit, and library quantification was performed with the Kapa Library Quantification kit. An Illumina HiSeq 2500 was used to sequence the libraries paired-end at 2 x 150 bp. To increase sequence diversity, roughly 24-32% phiX was spiked into each library pool. The original methods were these. Quality-filtered reads were processed with the UMI-based MiGEC pipeline, which removed over 75% of raw TCR sequences during error correction. VDJ genes were aligned to IMGT germline references, and clonotypes were defined by unique CDR3 amino acid sequence plus V-J genes. Clonal expansion, Shannon diversity and CDR3 relatedness were evaluated with VDJtools (CalcPairwiseDistances, ClusterSamples), while phylogenetic trees were built in CLCbio workbench. Expanded clones were defined as having at least 8 unique UMIs, based on coefficient-of-variation modelling across technical triplicates. In TCRdb, the public reads were trimmed at Q25 with fastp and aligned with MiXCR, with productive beta chains retained. Each CDR3 protein appears once, grouped with its most common genes and DNA. The V and J calls reflect TCRdb's pipeline rather than the authors' work. The sample includes roughly 80,000 distinct CDR3 sequences, with 10% observed a single time. The ten largest clonotypes hold 1.8% of the sample.

The healthy controls were volunteers from blood banks in Maryland, USA. For unsorted PBMC libraries, 2 million PBMCs were used after storage in RNAlater at -80 degrees C until RNA extraction. Peripheral blood was subjected to Ficoll-Hypaque density gradient centrifugation to isolate PBMCs, which were then cryopreserved in liquid nitrogen. Study-level results and caveats: Expanded clones from different subjects shared no identical CDR3 amino acid sequences, which suggests that TCR-beta repertoires were private in all groups. TCR clonal expansion was highest in HAM/TSP patients and lowest in MS patients, with MS patients falling below even healthy controls.

This chain is built from TRBV28 and TRBJ2-6; no confident D gene assignment can be made. Sequenced sample: PBMCs. The TCR sequence derives from a man between 35 and 55 years old in good health. The CDR3 region: CASSRVSGANVLTF. In nucleotides, the sequence is TGTGCCAGCAGCCGGGTCTCTGGGGCCAACGTCCTGACTTTC.